Following are 25 T cell receptor beta chains from one sample sequenced in a study of T cells in tumors after PD-1 blockade. Libraries were prepared by immunoSEQ multiplex PCR; TCRdb keeps only in-frame clonotypes and omits some of them. The sample carries around 50,000 clones, just under 80% recorded once. The sample consisted of PBMCs, taken before anti-PD-1 treatment. The receptors originated from a human donor with basal cell carcinoma.

The chain is built from TRBV15 and TRBJ1-1; D is unclear. With 3 bases removed from V and 5 bases from J, the gap between germline ends came to 13 bases. CDR1 and CDR2 (germline): LNHNV, YYDKDF (reference sequence). The CDR3 has 14 residues. Here the CDR3 DNA reads TGTGCCACCAGCAGGAACGACGGACTAACTGAAGCTTTCTTT. This sequence encodes CATSRNDGLTEAFF.

The chain is built from TRBV29-1 and TRBJ1-3; TRBD1 might be the D (6 bases). V lost 6 bases, J lost 0 bases, and 12 bases lay in between. This CDR3 contains 14 residues. CDR1 and CDR2 (germline): SQVTM, ANQGSEA. The CDR3 DNA is TGCAGCGTGACCAGGGGAAGCTCTGGAAACACCATATATTTT. Amino acids: CSVTRGSSGNTIYF.

This clone was seen a single time. The rearrangement joins TRBV7-9 to TRBJ2-5; the match to TRBD2 covers 8 bases. In germline, CDR1 is SEHNR, CDR2 FQNEAQ (reference sequence). V trimming: 1 base; J trimming: 2 bases; junction bases outside the gene matches: 9. The CDR3 extends over 17 amino acids. CDR3 sequence: CASSLVVSGVEQETQYF. The CDR3 nucleotides are TGTGCCAGCAGCTTAGTTGTTAGCGGGGTGGAACAAGAGACCCAGTACTTC.

The chain is built from TRBV6-6 and TRBJ1-2, with D unclear. The CDR3 spans 15 residues. The V end lost 3 bases, the J end lost 3 bases, and 14 bases lay between the germline ends. The germline gives CDR1 MNHNY, CDR2 SVGAGI (reference sequence). The CDR3 DNA follows: TGTGCCAGCAGTTATGAAAATAAGCCCTACTATGGCTACACCTTC. It specifies CASSYENKPYYGYTF.

In its sample, this clone was seen a few times. The V call is TRBV5-1, the J call TRBJ1-5; no clear D gene. Germline V CDR1 and CDR2: SGHRS, YFSETQ. The CDR3 totals 14 residues. V lost 0 bases and J lost 7, with 11 bases in between. The CDR3 coding sequence is TGCGCCAGCAGCTTGGATCCGACGGGGCAGCCCCAGCATTTT. It specifies CASSLDPTGQPQHF. Full variable domain (remainder filled in from reference TRBV5-1 and TRBJ1-5): KAGVTQTPRYLIKTRGQQVTLSCSPISGHRSVSWYQQTPGQGLQFLFEYFSETQRNKGNFPGRFSGRQFSNSRSEMNVSTLELGDSALYLCASSLDPTGQPQHFGDGTRLSIL.

The chain links TRBV9 to TRBJ2-7; no reliable D call. The CDR3 is 15 residues long. With 4 bases removed from V and 3 bases from J, the gap between germline ends came to 17 bases. CDR1 and CDR2 (germline): SGDLS, YYNGEE. The DNA of the CDR3 is TGTGCCAGCAGCCCACCAGGACCGAGGAACTACGAGCAGTACTTC. Translation gives CASSPPGPRNYEQYF.

V is TRBV5-4 and J is TRBJ1-2, with D perhaps matching TRBD1 (5 bases). Germline values: CDR1 SGHNT, CDR2 YYREEE (reference sequence). The CDR3 has 13 amino acids. V gave up 0 bases and J gave up 8 bases, with 11 bases separating them. CDR3 sequence reads: CASSLAGGDGYTF. The DNA for the CDR3 is TGTGCCAGCAGCTTGGCCGGCGGGGACGGCTACACCTTC.

The genes are TRBV7-2 and TRBJ1-1, with 8 bases aligning to TRBD1. The CDR3 contains 14 residues. Germline values: CDR1 SGHTA, CDR2 FQGNSA. Trimming at V came to 5 bases and at J to 4 bases, leaving 6 bases not matched to a gene. The CDR3 bases are TGTGCCAGCAGCGCGAAGACAGGGGCCACTGAAGCTTTCTTT. Translating gives CASSAKTGATEAFF.

The chain has TRBV6-5 and TRBJ2-3, with D perhaps matching TRBD1 or TRBD2 (5 bases each). Trimming shortened V by 10 bases and J by 6 bases, and 17 bases separated the two germline ends. Germline CDR1 MNHEY, CDR2 SVGAGI. The CDR3 contains 13 residues. The chain's CDR3 is CATTWGSKDTQYF. The CDR3 DNA follows: TGTGCCACGACCTGGGGGTCGAAGGATACGCAGTATTTT.

This clone is labeled medium-sized (0.01 to 0.1%). The chain links TRBV28 to TRBJ2-2; D not certain. Germline V gene data show CDR1 as MDHEN and CDR2 as SYDVKM. CDR3 length: 14 amino acids. V was trimmed by 8 bases and J by 5 bases, leaving 15 bases between them. CDR3 sequence reads: CASVRSSATGELFF. The DNA of the CDR3 is TGTGCCAGCGTTAGGAGTAGTGCAACCGGGGAGCTGTTTTTT.

The table lists this clone with a few counts. The chain employs TRBV28 and TRBJ1-6; no firm D call. Germline V CDR1 and CDR2: MDHEN, SYDVKM. V lost 5 bases and J lost 9, with 17 bases in between. This CDR3 is built from 15 residues. The DNA for the CDR3 is TGTGCCAGCAGTCGGACCGAGTGGGGAGGTTCACCCCTCCACTTT. Translation gives CASSRTEWGGSPLHF. Full variable domain (outside the CDR3, taken from reference TRBV28 and TRBJ1-6): DVKVTQSSRYLVKRTGEKVFLECVQDMDHENMFWYRQDPGLGLRLIYFSYDVKMKEKGDIPEGYSVSREKKERFSLILESASTNQTSMYLCASSRTEWGGSPLHFGNGTRLTVT.

In this sample, this clone turned up once. The chain links TRBV29-1 to TRBJ1-3; no clear D gene. The V and J ends lost 0 bases and 0 bases respectively, with 6 bases between them. The germline CDR1 and CDR2 sequences are SQVTM and ANQGSEA. The CDR3 is 14 amino acids. The CDR3 DNA reads as TGCAGCGTTGAAGACTTGGACTCTGGAAACACCATATATTTT. Translation: CSVEDLDSGNTIYF.

The table lists this clone with a few counts. The chain couples TRBV18 to TRBJ1-5, with D possibly matching TRBD1 (5 bases). This CDR3 spans 13 amino acids. V lost 2 bases to trimming and J lost 5 bases, with 7 bases between them. Germline assignment: CDR1 KGHSH and CDR2 LQKENI. The CDR3 DNA is TGTGCCAGCTCACCAAAAGGGGATCAGCCCCAGCATTTT. This gives the protein CASSPKGDQPQHF. Variable domain in full (rest from reference TRBV18 and TRBJ1-5): NAGVMQNPRHLVRRRGQEARLRCSPMKGHSHVYWYRQLPEEGLKFMVYLQKENIIDESGMPKERFSAEFPKEGPSILRIQQVVRGDSAAYFCASSPKGDQPQHFGDGTRLSIL.

The V call is TRBV2, the J call TRBJ2-4, with D maybe TRBD1 (6 bases). The CDR3 sequence is 15 residues long. Germline CDR1 and CDR2: SNHLY and FYNNEI. Trimming shortened V by 4 bases and J by 3 bases, and 13 bases separated the two germline ends. The CDR3 DNA reads as TGTGCCAGCAGTGCCCCCCGACAGGTCAAAAACATTCAGTACTTC. This sequence encodes CASSAPRQVKNIQYF.

In this sample, this clone turned up a few times. Other DNA variants within this sample encode the same CDR3. V usage is TRBV5-6 and J usage is TRBJ1-2; D is undetermined. V lost 2 bases and J lost 2, with 4 bases in between. Germline CDR1 SGHDT, CDR2 YYEEEE. The CDR3 has 12 residues. The CDR3 DNA follows: TGTGCCAGCAGCTTAGGCAACTATGGCTACACCTTC. It codes for CASSLGNYGYTF.

The chain employs TRBV28 and TRBJ2-1, with 14 bases that match TRBD2. The CDR3 has 18 residues. With 3 bases clipped from V and 11 bases from J, the junction kept 15 bases outside the gene matches. Germline lookup yields CDR1 MDHEN and CDR2 SYDVKM. CDR3 bases: TGTGCCAGCAGTTTCCCTACTCCCGGACTAGCGGGAGGAACTCAGCAGTTCTTC. It specifies CASSFPTPGLAGGTQQFF.

This rearrangement joins TRBV6-6 to TRBJ2-1; 8 nucleotides align to TRBD1. The trim removed 6 bases at V and 7 bases at J, leaving 5 bases unmatched. CDR3 length equals 13 residues. Germline CDR1 MNHNY, CDR2 SVGAGI (reference sequence). In DNA, the CDR3 is TGTGCCAGCAGCTGGGACAGGCGGAATGAGCAGTTCTTC. Encoded protein: CASSWDRRNEQFF.

The rearrangement uses TRBV7-8 and TRBJ1-1; TRBD1 is a possible D gene (5 bases). V lost 4 bases and J 1 base, leaving 10 bases between the germline ends. CDR1 is SGHVS, CDR2 FQNEAQ, per germline. This CDR3 comprises 14 residues. The CDR3 is CASSSITGNTEAFF. The CDR3 DNA reads as TGTGCCAGCAGCTCGATTACAGGGAACACTGAAGCTTTCTTT.

This clone was counted only a few times. The V call is TRBV10-3, the J call TRBJ1-3; tentative D call: TRBD1 (5 bases). The CDR3 length is 16 residues. CDR1 is ENHRY and CDR2 is SYGVKD in the germline V gene. The V end lost 3 bases, the J end lost 0 bases, and 12 bases lay between the germline ends. The CDR3 sequence: CAISDRGGSSGNTIYF. The CDR3 DNA follows: TGTGCCATCAGTGATAGGGGCGGGTCCTCTGGAAACACCATATATTTT.

This clone was picked up one time. Other nucleotide sequences in the sample specify the same CDR3. CDR3 coding DNA: TGTGCCAGCAGCGTAGACGCCTCCTACGAGCAGTACTTC. Translation gives CASSVDASYEQYF. The rearrangement joins TRBV9 to TRBJ2-7; no clear D gene. The V and J ends lost 0 bases and 0 bases respectively, with 4 bases between them. The CDR3 sequence is 13 residues long. CDR1 and CDR2 from the germline V gene are SGDLS and YYNGEE. Based on the CDR3 plus reference TRBV9 and TRBJ2-7, the full variable domain is DSGVTQTPKHLITATGQRVTLRCSPRSGDLSVYWYQQSLDQGLQFLIQYYNGEERAKGNILERFSAQQFPDLHSELNLSSLELGDSALYFCASSVDASYEQYFGPGTRLTVT.

The chain combines TRBV5-6 with TRBJ2-1; 7 bases are shared with TRBD2. The germline CDR1 and CDR2 sequences are SGHDT and YYEEEE. This CDR3 has 17 residues. V lost 0 bases and J lost 3; bases outside the gene matches: 9. The CDR3 DNA sequence: TGTGCCAGCAGCTTGGGATGGGGAGGGGCCCGCTACAATGAGCAGTTCTTC. It is translated as CASSLGWGGARYNEQFF.

The V call is TRBV11-3, the J call TRBJ2-1; TRBD2 is a possible D gene (6 bases). The CDR3 runs to 15 residues. Germline CDR1 SGHNT, CDR2 YENEEA. With 1 base removed from V and 8 bases from J, the gap between germline ends came to 15 bases. Written as DNA, the CDR3 is TGTGCCAGCAGCTTAGGAGTAGGAGGGTTCGATGAGCAGTTCTTC. Protein product: CASSLGVGGFDEQFF.

The rearrangement joins TRBV5-1 to TRBJ2-1; 9 nucleotides match TRBD2. The CDR3 covers 16 residues. The germline gives CDR1 SGHRS, CDR2 YFSETQ. V lost 2 bases to trimming and J lost 1 base; unmatched junction nucleotides: 4. The CDR3 DNA reads TGCGCCAGCAGCTTATTAGCGGGAGCGTCCTACAATGAGCAGTTCTTC. It codes for CASSLLAGASYNEQFF.

The CDR3 region is CASSLGRTSPLHF. CDR3 nucleotide sequence: TGTGCCAGCAGTTTGGGCAGAACATCACCCCTCCACTTT. V is TRBV12-3 or TRBV12-4 and J is TRBJ1-6; D is undetermined. The V end lost 3 bases, the J end lost 10 bases, and 10 bases lay between the germline ends. This CDR3 is built from 13 residues.

The rearrangement links TRBV21-1 to TRBJ2-5. TRBV21-1 is termed a pseudogene. The CDR3 runs 17 residues. The CDR3 DNA is TGTGCCAGCAGCAAACCCCTCCCCGCCGCTGGGCAAGAGACCCAGTACTTC. Its protein is CASSKPLPAAGQETQYF.